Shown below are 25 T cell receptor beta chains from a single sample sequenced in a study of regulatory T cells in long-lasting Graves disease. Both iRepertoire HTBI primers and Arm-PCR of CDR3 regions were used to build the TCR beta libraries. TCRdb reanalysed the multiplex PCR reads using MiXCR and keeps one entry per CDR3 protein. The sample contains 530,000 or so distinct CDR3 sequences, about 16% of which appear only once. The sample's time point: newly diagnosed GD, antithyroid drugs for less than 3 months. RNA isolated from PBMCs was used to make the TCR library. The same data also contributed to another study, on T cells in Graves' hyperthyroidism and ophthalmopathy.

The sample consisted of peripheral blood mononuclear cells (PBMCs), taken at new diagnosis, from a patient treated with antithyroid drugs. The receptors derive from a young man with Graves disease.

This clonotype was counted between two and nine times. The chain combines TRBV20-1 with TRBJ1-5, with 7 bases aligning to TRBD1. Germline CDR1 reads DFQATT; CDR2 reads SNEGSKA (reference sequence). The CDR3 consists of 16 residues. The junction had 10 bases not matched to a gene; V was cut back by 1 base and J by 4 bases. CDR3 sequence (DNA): TGCAGTGCTAGAGTCCAAACAGGGGTCAAAAATCAGCCCCAGCATTTT. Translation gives CSARVQTGVKNQPQHF.

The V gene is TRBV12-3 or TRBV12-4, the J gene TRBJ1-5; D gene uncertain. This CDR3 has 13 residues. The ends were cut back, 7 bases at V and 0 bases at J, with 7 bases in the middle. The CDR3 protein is CASMGYSNQPQHF. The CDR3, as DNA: TGTGCCAGCATGGGCTATAGCAATCAGCCCCAGCATTTT.

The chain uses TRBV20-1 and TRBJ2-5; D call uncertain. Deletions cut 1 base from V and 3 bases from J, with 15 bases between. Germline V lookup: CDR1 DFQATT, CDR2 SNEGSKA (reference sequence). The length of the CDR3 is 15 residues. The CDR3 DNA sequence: TGCAGTGCTAGAGGGGCAAGGGCGAACAAAGAGACCCAGTACTTC. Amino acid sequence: CSARGARANKETQYF.

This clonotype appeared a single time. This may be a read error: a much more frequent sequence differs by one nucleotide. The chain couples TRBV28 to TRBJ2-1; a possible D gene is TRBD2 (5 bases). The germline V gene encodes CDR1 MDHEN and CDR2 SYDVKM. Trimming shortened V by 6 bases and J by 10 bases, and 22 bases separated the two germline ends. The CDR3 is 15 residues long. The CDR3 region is CASSQSPDWSGEQFF. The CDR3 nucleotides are TGTGCCAGCAGCCAATCGCCGGACTGGAGCGGCGAGCAGTTCTTC.

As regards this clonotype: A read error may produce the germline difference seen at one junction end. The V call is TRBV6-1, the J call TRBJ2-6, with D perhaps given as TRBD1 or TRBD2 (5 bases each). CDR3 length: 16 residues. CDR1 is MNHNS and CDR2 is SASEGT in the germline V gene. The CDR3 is CASSEGETTGANALTF. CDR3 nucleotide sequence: TGTGCCAGCAGTGAAGGGGAGACTACTGGGGCCAACGCCCTGACTTTC.

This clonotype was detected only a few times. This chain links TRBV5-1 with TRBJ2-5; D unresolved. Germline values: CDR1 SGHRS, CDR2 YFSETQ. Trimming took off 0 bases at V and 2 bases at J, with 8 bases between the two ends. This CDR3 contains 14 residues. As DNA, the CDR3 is TGCGCCAGCAGCTTGGTGGCCAGACAAGAGACCCAGTACTTC. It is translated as CASSLVARQETQYF.

For the CDR3, the DNA is TGTGCCAGTGGTCCTGGGGGGGAACCCTACGAGCAGTACTTC. Amino acid sequence: CASGPGGEPYEQYF. The chain links TRBV19 to TRBJ2-7; the match to TRBD2 covers 7 bases. Germline V gives CDR1 LNHDA, CDR2 SQIVND (reference sequence). The CDR3 spans 14 residues. The V and J ends lost 8 bases and 2 bases, in that order; junction bases with no gene match: 9.

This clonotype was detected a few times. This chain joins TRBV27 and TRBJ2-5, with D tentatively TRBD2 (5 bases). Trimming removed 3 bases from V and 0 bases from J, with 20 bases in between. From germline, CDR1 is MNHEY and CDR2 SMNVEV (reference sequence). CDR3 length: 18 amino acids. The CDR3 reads CASSLGWLAGRDQETQYF. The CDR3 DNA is TGTGCCAGCAGTTTGGGGTGGCTAGCTGGGAGAGACCAAGAGACCCAGTACTTC.

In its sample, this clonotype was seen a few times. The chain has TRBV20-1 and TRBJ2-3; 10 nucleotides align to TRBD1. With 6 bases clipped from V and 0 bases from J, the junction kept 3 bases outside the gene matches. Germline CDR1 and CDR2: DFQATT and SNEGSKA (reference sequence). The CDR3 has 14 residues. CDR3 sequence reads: CSARQGASTDTQYF. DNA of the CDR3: TGCAGTGCCAGACAGGGGGCTAGCACAGATACGCAGTATTTT.

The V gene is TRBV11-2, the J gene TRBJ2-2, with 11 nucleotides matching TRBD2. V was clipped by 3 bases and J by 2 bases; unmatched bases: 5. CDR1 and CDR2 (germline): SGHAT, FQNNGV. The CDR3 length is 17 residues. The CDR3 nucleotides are TGTGCCAGCAGCTTCCTCCGACTAGCGGGAAACACCGGGGAGCTGTTTTTT. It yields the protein CASSFLRLAGNTGELFF.

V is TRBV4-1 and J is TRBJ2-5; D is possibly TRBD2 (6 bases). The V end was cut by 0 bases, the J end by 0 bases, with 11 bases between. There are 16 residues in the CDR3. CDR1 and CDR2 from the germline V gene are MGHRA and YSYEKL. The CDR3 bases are TGCGCCAGCAGCCAAGACGGCGGGGCAGACCAAGAGACCCAGTACTTC. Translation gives CASSQDGGADQETQYF.

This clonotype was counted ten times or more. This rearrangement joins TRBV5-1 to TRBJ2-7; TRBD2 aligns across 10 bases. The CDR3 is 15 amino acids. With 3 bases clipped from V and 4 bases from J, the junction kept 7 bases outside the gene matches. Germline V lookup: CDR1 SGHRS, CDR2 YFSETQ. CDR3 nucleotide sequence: TGCGCCAGCAGCTCCTCCGGGACTAGCGCGTACGAGCAGTACTTC. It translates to CASSSSGTSAYEQYF. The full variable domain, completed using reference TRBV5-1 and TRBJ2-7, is KAGVTQTPRYLIKTRGQQVTLSCSPISGHRSVSWYQQTPGQGLQFLFEYFSETQRNKGNFPGRFSGRQFSNSRSEMNVSTLELGDSALYLCASSSSGTSAYEQYFGPGTRLTVT.

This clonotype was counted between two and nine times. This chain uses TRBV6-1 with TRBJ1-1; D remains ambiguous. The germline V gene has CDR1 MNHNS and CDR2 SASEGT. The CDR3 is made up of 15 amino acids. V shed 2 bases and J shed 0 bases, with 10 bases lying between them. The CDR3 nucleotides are TGTGCCAGCAGTGAATTCGGACGGCTGAACACTGAAGCTTTCTTT. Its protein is CASSEFGRLNTEAFF.

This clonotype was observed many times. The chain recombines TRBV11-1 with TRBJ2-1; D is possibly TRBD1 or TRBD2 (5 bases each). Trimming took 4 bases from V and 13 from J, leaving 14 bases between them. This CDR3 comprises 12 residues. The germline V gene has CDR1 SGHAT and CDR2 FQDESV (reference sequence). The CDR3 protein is CASSSGPRDQFF. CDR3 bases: TGTGCCAGCAGCTCCGGGCCTAGGGACCAGTTCTTC.

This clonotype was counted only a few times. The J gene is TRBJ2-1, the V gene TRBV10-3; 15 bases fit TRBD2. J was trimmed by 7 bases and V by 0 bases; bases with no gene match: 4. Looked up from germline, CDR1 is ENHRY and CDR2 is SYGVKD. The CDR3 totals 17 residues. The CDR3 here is CAISESGLAGGGNEQFF. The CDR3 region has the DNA TGTGCCATCAGTGAGTCAGGACTAGCGGGAGGGGGAAATGAGCAGTTCTTC.

The CDR3 here is CASSPGQGAAGNTIYF. The DNA of the CDR3 is TGCGCCAGCAGCCCAGGACAGGGGGCTGCTGGAAACACCATATATTTT. The rearrangement links TRBV4-1 to TRBJ1-3, with TRBD1 matching over 11 bases. This CDR3 spans 16 amino acids. Trimming cost V 4 bases and J 2 bases; bases outside gene matches: 4. CDR1 and CDR2 from the germline V gene are MGHRA and YSYEKL.

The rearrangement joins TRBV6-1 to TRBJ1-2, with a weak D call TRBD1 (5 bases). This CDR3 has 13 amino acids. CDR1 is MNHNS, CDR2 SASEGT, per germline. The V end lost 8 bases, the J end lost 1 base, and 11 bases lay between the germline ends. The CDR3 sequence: CASGLRGNYGYTF. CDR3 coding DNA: TGTGCCAGCGGTCTGAGGGGTAACTATGGCTACACCTTC.

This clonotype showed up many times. Here the CDR3 DNA reads TGTGCCTGGAGCGGGGGATGGCAAGAGACCCAGTACTTC. It translates to CAWSGGWQETQYF. The genes are TRBV12-3 or TRBV12-4 and TRBJ2-5, with 8 bases matching TRBD2. V gave up 11 bases and J gave up 2 bases; unmatched junction bases: 7. The length of the CDR3 is 13 residues.

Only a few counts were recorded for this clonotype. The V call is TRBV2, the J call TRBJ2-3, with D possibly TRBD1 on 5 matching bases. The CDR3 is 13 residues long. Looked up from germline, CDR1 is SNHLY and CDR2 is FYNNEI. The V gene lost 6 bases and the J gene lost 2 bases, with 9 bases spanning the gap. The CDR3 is CASRRTTTDTQYF. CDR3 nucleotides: TGTGCCAGCAGAAGGACAACCACAGATACGCAGTATTTT.

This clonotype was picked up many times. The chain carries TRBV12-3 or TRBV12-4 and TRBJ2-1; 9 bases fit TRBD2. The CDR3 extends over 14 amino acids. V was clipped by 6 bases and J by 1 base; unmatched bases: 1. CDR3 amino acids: CASRAGGSYNEQFF. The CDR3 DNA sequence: TGTGCCAGCAGAGCGGGAGGATCCTACAATGAGCAGTTCTTC.

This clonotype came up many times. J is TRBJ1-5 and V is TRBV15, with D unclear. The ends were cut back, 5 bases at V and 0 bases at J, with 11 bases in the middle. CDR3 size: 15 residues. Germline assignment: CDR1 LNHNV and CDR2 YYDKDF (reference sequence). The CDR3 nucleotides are TGTGCCACCAGCTCTACACCGTATAGCAATCAGCCCCAGCATTTT. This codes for CATSSTPYSNQPQHF.

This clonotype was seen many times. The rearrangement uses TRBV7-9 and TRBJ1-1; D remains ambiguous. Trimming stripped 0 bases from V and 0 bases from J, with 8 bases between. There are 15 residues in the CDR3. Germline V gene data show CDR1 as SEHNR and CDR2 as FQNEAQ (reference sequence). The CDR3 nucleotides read TGTGCCAGCAGCTTAGCTTTCGGACTGAACACTGAAGCTTTCTTT. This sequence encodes CASSLAFGLNTEAFF.

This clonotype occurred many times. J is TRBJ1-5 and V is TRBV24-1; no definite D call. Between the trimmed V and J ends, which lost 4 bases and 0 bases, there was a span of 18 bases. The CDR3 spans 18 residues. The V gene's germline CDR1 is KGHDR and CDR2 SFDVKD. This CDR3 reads CATSEPRRGSYSNQPQHF. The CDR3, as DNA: TGTGCCACCAGTGAACCGCGGCGAGGGAGTTATAGCAATCAGCCCCAGCATTTT.

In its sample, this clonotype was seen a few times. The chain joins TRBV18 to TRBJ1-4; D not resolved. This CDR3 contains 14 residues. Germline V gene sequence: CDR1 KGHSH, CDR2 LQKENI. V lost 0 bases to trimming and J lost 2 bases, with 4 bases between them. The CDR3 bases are TGTGCCAGCTCACCACCATCTACTAATGAAAAACTGTTTTTT. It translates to CASSPPSTNEKLFF.

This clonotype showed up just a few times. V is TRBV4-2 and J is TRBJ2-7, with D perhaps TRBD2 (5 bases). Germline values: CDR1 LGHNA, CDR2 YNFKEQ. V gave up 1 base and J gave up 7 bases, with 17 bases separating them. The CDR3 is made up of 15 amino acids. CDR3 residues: CASSQGGAAAGEQYF. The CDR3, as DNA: TGTGCCAGCAGCCAAGGAGGAGCGGCAGCTGGGGAGCAGTACTTC.